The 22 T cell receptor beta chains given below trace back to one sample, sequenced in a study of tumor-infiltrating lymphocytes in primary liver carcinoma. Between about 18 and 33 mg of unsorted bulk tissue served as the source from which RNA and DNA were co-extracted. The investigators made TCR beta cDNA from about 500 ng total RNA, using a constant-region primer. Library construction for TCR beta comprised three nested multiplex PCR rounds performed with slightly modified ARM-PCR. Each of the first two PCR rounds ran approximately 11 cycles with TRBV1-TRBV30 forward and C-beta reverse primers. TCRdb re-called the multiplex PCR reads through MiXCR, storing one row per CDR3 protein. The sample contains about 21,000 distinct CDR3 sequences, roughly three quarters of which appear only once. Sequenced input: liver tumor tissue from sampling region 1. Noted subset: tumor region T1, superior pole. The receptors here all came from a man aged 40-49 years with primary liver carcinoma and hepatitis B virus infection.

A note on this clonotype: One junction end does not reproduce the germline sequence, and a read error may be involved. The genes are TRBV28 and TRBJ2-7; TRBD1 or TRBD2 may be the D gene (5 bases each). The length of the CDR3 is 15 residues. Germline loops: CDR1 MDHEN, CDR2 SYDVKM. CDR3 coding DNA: TGTACCAGCGGACAATTCCCACCGACAGTACAGGAGCAGTACTTC. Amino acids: CTSGQFPPTVQEQYF.

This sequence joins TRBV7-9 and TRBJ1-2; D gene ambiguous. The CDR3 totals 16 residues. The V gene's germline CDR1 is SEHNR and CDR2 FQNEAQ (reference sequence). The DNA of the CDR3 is TGTGTCAGTAGCCCCGAGGGCAGGCTGTCCGAGTATGGCTACACCTTC. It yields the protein CVSSPEGRLSEYGYTF.

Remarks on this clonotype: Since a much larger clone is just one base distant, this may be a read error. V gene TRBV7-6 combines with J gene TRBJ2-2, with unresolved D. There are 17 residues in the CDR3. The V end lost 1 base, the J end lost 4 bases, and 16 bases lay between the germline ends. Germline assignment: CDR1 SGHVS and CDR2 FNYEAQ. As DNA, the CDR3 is TGTGCCAGCAGCTTAGAGTCCCATCCGCTCCTCACCGGGGAGCTGTTTTTT. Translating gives CASSLESHPLLTGELFF.

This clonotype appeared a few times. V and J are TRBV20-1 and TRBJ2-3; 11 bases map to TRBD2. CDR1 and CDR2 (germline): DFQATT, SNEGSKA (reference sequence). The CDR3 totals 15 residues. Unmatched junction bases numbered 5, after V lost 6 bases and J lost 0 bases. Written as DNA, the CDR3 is TGCAGTGCGGCGGGACTAGCGGTTAGCACAGATACGCAGTATTTT. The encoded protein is CSAAGLAVSTDTQYF.

The CDR3 DNA is TGTGTCATCAGTGATTCCCGGGGTTTCGGGGAGCAGTACGTC. It encodes CVISDSRGFGEQYV. This chain uses TRBV10-3 with TRBJ2-7; a weak D match, TRBD2 (5 bases). Germline V lookup: CDR1 ENHRY, CDR2 SYGVKD. The CDR3 is made up of 14 amino acids.

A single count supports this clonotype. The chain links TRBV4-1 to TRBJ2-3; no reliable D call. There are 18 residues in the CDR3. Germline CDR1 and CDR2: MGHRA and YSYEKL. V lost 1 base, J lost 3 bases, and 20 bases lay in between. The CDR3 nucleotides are TGCGCCAGCAGCCAAGGGTTCGGCACTGCTACGAGGACAGATACGCAGTATTTT. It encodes CASSQGFGTATRTDTQYF.

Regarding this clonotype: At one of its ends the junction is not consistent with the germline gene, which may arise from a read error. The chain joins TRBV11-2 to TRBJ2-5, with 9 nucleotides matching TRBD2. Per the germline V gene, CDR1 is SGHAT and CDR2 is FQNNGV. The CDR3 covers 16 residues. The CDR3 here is CAGSLTAGGSGEIQYF. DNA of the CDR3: TGTGCCGGCAGCTTAACAGCGGGGGGCTCGGGGGAGATCCAGTACTTC. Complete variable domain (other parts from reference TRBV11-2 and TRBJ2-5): EAGVAQSPRYKIIEKRQSVAFWCNPISGHATLYWYQQILGQGPKLLIQFQNNGVVDDSQLPKDRFSAERLKGVDSTLKIQPAKLEDSAVYLCAGSLTAGGSGEIQYFGPGTRLLVL.

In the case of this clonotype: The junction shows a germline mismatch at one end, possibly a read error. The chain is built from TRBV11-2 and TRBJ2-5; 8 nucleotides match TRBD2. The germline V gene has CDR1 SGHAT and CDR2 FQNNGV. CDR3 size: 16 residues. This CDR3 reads CASSQALGGGKETQYF. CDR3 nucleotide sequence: TGCGCTAGCAGCCAAGCTCTTGGCGGGGGGAAAGAGACCCAGTACTTC. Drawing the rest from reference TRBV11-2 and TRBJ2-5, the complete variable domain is EAGVAQSPRYKIIEKRQSVAFWCNPISGHATLYWYQQILGQGPKLLIQFQNNGVVDDSQLPKDRFSAERLKGVDSTLKIQPAKLEDSAVYLCASSQALGGGKETQYFGPGTRLLVL.

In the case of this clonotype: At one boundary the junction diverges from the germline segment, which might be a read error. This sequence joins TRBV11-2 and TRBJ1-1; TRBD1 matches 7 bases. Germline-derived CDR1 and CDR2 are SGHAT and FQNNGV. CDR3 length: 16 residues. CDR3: CAGSPSRGLVNTEAFF. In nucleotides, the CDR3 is TGTGCCGGCAGCCCATCCAGGGGGTTGGTGAACACCGAAGCATTCTTT.

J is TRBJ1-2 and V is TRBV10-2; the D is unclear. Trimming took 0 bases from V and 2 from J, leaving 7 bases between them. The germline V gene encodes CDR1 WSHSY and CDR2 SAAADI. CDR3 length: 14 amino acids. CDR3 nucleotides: TGCGCCAGCAGTGAGTCGGGAGGAAACTATGGCTACACCTTC. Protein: CASSESGGNYGYTF.

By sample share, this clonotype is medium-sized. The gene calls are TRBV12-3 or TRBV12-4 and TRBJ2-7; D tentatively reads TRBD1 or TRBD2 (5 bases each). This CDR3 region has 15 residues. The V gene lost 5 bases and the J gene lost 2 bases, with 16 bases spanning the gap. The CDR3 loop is CASSRGTGSTYEQYF. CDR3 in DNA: TGTGCCAGCAGTCGAGGGACGGGCTCGACCTACGAGCAGTACTTC.

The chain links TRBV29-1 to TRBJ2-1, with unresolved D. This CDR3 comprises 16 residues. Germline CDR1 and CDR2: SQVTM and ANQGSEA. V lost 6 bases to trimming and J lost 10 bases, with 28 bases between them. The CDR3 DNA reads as TGCAGCGTCGCCATGCTTCGGTCCTGGTCCCGTCACGAGCAGTTCTTC. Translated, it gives CSVAMLRSWSRHEQFF.

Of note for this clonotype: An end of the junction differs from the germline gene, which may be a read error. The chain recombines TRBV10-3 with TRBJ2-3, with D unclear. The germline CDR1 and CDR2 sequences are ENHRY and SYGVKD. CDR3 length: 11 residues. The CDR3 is CAISRGSLMDF. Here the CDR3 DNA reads TGTGCCATCAGTAGAGGATCGCTCATGGATTTT.

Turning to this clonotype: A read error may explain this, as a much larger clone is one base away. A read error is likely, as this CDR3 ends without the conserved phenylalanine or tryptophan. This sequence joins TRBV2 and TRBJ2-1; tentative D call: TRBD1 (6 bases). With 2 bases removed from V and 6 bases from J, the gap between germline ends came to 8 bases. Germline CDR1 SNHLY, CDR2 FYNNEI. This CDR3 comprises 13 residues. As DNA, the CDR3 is TGTGCCAGCAGTGAACAGGGGCTCAATGAGCAGTTCCTC. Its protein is CASSEQGLNEQFL.

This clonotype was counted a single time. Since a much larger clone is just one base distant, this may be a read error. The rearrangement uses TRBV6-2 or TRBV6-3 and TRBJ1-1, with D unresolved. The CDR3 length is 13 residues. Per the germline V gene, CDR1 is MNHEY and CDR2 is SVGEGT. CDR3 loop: CTSSSTAHAGALF. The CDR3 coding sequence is TGTACCAGCAGCTCGACGGCACACGCTGGAGCTCTCTTT.

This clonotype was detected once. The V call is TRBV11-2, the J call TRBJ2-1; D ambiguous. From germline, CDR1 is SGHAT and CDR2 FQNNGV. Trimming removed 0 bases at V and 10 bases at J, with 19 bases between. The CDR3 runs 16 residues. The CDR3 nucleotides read TGTGCCAGCAGCTTAGAGCTCCTATCAGGAATGAACGAGCAGTTCTTC. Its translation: CASSLELLSGMNEQFF. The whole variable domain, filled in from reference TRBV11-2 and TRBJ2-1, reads EAGVAQSPRYKIIEKRQSVAFWCNPISGHATLYWYQQILGQGPKLLIQFQNNGVVDDSQLPKDRFSAERLKGVDSTLKIQPAKLEDSAVYLCASSLELLSGMNEQFFGPGTRLTVL.

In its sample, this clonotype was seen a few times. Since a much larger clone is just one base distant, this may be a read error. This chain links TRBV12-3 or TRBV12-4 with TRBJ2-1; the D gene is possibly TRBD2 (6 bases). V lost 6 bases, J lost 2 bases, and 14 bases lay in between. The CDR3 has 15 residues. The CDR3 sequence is CASSPGLRAYNEQFF. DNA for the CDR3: TGTGCCAGCAGCCCCGGACTAAGGGCCTACAATGAGCAGTTCTTC.

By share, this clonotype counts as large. The CDR3 DNA is TGTGCCAGCAGTTTGGACAGTTATAGCAATCAGCCCCAGCATTTT. Its translation: CASSLDSYSNQPQHF. V is TRBV6-2 or TRBV6-3 and J is TRBJ1-5; maybe TRBD1 (6 bases). Germline loops: CDR1 MNHEY, CDR2 SVGEGT. Trimming removed 4 bases at V and 0 bases at J, with 10 bases between. The CDR3 sequence is 15 residues long.

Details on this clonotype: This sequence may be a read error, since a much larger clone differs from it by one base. The DNA of the CDR3 is TGTGATAGTGGGACCGGGACTACCCTTATGGATGAGCAGTTCTTC. It yields the protein CDSGTGTTLMDEQFF. The chain has TRBV12-5 and TRBJ2-1; 7 bases are a match to TRBD2. CDR1 LGHNT and CDR2 FRNRAP come from the germline V gene. The CDR3 spans 15 residues.

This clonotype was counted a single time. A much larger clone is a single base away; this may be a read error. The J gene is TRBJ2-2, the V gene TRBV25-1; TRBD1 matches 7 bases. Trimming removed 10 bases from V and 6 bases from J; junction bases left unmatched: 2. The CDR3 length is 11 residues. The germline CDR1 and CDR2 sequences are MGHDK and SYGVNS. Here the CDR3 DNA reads TGTGCCAACAGGGGCGCCGGGGAGCTGTTTTTT. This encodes CANRGAGELFF. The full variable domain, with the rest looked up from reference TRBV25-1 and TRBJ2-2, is EADIYQTPRYLVIGTGKKITLECSQTMGHDKMYWYQQDPGMELHLIHYSYGVNSTEKGDLSSESTVSRIRTEHFPLTLESARPSHTSQYLCANRGAGELFFGEGSRLTVL.

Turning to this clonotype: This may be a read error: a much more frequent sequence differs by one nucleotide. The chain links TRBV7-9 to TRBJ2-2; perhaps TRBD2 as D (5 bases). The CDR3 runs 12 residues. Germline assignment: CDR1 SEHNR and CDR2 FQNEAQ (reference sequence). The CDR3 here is CASRSNTGELSF. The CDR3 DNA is TGTGCCAGCAGGTCGAACACCGGGGAGCTGTCTTTT. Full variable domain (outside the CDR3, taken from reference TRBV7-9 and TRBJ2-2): DTGVSQNPRHKITKRGQNVTFRCDPISEHNRLYWYRQTLGQGPEFLTYFQNEAQLEKSRLLSDRFSAERPKGSFSTLEIQRTEQGDSAMYLCASRSNTGELSFGEGSRLTVL.

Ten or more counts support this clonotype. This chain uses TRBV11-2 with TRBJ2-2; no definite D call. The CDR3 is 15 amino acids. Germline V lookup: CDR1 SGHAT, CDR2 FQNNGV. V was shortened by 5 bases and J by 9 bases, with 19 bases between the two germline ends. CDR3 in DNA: TGTGCCAGCAGCCTCGCCGGGTCAGGCTATCGGGAGCTGTTTTTT. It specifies CASSLAGSGYRELFF. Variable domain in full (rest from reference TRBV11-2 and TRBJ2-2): EAGVAQSPRYKIIEKRQSVAFWCNPISGHATLYWYQQILGQGPKLLIQFQNNGVVDDSQLPKDRFSAERLKGVDSTLKIQPAKLEDSAVYLCASSLAGSGYRELFFGEGSRLTVL.